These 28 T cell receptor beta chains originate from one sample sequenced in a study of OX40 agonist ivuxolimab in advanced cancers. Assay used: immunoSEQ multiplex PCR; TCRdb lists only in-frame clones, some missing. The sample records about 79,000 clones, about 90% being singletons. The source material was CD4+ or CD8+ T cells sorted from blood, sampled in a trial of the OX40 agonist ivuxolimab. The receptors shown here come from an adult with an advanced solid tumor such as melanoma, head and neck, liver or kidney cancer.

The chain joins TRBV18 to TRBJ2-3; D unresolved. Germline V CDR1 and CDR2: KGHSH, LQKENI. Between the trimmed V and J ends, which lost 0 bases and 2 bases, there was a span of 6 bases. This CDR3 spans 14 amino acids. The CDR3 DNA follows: TGTGCCAGCTCACCACCCGTTATCACAGATACGCAGTATTTT. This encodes CASSPPVITDTQYF.

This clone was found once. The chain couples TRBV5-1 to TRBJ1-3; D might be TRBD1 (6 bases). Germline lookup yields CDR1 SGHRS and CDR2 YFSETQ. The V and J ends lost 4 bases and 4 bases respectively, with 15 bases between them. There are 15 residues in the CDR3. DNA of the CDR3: TGCGCCAGCAGCACACAGGGATCGGGCGGAAACACCATATATTTT. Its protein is CASSTQGSGGNTIYF.

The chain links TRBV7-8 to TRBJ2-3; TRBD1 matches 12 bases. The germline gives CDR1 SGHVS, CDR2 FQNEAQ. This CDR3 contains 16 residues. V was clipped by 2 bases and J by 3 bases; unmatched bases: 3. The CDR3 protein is CASSLRDRGLTDTQYF. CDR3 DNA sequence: TGTGCCAGCAGCTTAAGGGACAGGGGGCTTACAGATACGCAGTATTTT.

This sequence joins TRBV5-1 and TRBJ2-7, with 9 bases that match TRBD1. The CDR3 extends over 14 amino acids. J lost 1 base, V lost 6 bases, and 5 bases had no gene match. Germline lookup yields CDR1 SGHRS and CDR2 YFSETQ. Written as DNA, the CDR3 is TGCGCCAGCAAACCGACAGGGGGATCCTACGAGCAGTACTTC. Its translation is CASKPTGGSYEQYF.

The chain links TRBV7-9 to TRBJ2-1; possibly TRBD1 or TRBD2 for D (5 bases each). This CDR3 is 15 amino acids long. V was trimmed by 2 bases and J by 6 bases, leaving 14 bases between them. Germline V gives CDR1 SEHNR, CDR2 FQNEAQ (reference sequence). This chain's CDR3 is CASSLMSGAANEQFF. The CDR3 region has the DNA TGTGCCAGCAGCTTAATGTCCGGGGCGGCCAATGAGCAGTTCTTC.

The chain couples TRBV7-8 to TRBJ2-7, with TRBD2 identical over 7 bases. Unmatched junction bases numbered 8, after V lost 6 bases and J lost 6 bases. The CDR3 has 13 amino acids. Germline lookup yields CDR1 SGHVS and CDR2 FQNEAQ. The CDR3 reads CASRLTSLGEQYF. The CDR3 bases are TGTGCCAGCAGACTGACTAGCCTTGGCGAGCAGTACTTC.

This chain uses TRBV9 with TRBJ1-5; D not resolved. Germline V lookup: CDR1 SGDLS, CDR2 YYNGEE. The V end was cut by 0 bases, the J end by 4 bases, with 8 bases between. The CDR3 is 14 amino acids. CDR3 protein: CASSVAGENQPQHF. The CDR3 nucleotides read TGTGCCAGCAGCGTAGCTGGGGAAAATCAGCCCCAGCATTTT.

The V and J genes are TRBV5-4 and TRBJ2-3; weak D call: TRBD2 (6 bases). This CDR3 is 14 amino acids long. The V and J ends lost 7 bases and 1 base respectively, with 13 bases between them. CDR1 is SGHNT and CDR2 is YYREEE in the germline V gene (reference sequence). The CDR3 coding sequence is TGTGCCAGCCAAGTTTGGGGGGGCACAGATACGCAGTATTTT. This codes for CASQVWGGTDTQYF.

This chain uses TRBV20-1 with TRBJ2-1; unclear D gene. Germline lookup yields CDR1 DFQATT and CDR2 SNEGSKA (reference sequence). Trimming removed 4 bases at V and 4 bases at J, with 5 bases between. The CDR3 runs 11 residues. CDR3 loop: CSAKPYNEQFF. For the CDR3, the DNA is TGCAGTGCTAAGCCTTACAATGAGCAGTTCTTC.

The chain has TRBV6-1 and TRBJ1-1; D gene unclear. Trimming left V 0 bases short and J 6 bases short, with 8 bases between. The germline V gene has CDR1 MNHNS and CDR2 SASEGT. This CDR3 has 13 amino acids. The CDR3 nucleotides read TGTGCCAGCAGTGAAGCATTCTCGGCTGAAGCTTTCTTT. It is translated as CASSEAFSAEAFF.

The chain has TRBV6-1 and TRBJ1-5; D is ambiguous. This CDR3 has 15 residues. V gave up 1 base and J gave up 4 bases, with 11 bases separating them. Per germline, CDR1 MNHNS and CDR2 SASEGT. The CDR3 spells CASSEDPAGNQPQHF. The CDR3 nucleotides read TGTGCCAGCAGTGAAGACCCAGCGGGAAATCAGCCCCAGCATTTT.

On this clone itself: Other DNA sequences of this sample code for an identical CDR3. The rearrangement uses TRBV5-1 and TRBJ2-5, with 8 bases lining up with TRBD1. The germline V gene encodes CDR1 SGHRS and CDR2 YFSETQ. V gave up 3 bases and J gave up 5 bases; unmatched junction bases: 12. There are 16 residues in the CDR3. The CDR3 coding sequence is TGCGCCAGCAGCTGGACAGGGTCGGCGATGGGGGAGACCCAGTACTTC. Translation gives CASSWTGSAMGETQYF.

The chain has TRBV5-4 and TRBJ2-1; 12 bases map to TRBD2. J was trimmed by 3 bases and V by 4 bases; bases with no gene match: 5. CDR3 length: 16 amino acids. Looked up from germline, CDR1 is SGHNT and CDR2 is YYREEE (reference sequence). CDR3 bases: TGTGCCAGCAGCGCCGGGACTAGCGGGCTCTACAATGAGCAGTTCTTC. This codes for CASSAGTSGLYNEQFF.

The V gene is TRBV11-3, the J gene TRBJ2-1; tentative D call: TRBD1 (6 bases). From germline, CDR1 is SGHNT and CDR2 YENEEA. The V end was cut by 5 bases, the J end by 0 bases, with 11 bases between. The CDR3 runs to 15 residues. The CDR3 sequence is CASSRGGSSYNEQFF. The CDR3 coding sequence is TGTGCCAGCAGCCGTGGGGGCAGCTCCTACAATGAGCAGTTCTTC.

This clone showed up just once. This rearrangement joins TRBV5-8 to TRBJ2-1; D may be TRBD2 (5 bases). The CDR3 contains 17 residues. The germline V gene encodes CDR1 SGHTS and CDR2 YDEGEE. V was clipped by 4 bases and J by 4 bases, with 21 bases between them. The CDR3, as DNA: TGTGCCAGCAGCCCGGGAAGGGTGAGGTCGGTATACAATGAGCAGTTCTTC. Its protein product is CASSPGRVRSVYNEQFF.

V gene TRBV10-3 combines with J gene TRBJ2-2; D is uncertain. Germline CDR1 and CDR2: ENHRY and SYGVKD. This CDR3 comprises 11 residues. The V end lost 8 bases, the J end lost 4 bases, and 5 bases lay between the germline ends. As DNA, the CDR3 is TGTGCCATCTCCCTCACCGGGGAGCTGTTTTTT. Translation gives CAISLTGELFF.

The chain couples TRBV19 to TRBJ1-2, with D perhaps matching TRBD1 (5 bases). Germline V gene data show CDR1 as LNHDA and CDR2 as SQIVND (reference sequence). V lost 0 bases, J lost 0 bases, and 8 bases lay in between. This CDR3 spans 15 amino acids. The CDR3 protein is CASSIDETANYGYTF. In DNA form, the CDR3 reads TGTGCCAGTAGTATAGACGAGACAGCTAACTATGGCTACACCTTC. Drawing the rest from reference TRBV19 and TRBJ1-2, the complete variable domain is DGGITQSPKYLFRKEGQNVTLSCEQNLNHDAMYWYRQDPGQGLRLIYYSQIVNDFQKGDIAEGYSVSREKKESFPLTVTSAQKNPTAFYLCASSIDETANYGYTFGSGTRLTVV.

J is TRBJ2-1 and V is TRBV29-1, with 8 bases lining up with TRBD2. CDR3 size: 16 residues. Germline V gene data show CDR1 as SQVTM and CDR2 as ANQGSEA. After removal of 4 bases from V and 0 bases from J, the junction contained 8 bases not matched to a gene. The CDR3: CSVGGSGASSYNEQFF. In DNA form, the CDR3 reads TGCAGCGTTGGAGGTAGCGGGGCAAGCTCCTACAATGAGCAGTTCTTC.

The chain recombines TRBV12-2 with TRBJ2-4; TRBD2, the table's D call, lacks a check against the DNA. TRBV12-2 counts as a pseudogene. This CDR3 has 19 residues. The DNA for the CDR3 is TGTGCAAGTCGCTTAGGGGGCCTAGCGGGATGGGAGGCCAAAAACATTCAGTACTTC. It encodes CASRLGGLAGWEAKNIQYF.

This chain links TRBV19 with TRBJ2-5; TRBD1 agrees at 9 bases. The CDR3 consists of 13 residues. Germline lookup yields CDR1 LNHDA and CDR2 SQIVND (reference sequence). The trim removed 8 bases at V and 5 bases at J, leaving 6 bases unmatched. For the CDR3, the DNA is TGTGCCAGTTCCCGGGACAGGGAGGAGACCCAGTACTTC. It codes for CASSRDREETQYF.

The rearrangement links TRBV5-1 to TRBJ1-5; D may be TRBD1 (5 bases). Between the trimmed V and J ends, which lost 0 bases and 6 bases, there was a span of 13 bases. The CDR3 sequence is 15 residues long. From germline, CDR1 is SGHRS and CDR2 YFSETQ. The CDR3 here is CASSLDGGRAQPQHF. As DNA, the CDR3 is TGCGCCAGCAGCTTGGACGGTGGCAGGGCTCAGCCCCAGCATTTT.

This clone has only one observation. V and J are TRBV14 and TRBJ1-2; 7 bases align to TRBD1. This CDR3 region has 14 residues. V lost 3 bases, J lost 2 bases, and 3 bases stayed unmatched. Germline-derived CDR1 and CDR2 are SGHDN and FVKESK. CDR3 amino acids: CASSHNRGNYGYTF. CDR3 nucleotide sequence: TGTGCCAGCAGCCATAACAGGGGAAACTATGGCTACACCTTC.

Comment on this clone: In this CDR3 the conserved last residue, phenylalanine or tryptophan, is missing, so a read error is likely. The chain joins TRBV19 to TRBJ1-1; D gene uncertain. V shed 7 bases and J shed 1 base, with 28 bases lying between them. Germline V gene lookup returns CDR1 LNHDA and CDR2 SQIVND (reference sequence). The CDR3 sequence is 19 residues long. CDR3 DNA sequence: TGTGCCAGTATAGCCAACCCCATGGGCAGCTATCAGAAGAACACTGAAGCTTTCCTT. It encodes CASIANPMGSYQKNTEAFL.

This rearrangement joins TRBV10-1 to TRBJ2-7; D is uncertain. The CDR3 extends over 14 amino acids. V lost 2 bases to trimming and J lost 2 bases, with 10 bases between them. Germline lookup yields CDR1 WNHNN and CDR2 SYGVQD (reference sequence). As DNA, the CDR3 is TGCGCCAGCAGTGAGCGGACGAATACCTACGAGCAGTACTTC. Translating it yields CASSERTNTYEQYF.

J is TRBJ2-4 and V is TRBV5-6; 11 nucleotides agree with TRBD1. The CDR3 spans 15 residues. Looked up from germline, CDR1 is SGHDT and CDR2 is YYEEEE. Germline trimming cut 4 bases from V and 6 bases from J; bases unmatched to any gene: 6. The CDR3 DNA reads TGTGCCAGCAGCCACTCCGGGACAGGGGGAAACATTCAGTACTTC. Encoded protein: CASSHSGTGGNIQYF.

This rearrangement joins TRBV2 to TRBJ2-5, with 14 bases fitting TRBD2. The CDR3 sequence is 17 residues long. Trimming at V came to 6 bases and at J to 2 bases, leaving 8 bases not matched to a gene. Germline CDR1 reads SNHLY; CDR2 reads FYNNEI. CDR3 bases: TGTGCCAGCAGGAAGGGACTAGCGGGAGTGTGGCAAGAGACCCAGTACTTC. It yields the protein CASRKGLAGVWQETQYF.

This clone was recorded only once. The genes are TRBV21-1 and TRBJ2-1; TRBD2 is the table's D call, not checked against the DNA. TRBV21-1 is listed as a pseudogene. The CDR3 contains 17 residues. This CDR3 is CASSKVLAGKRNNEQFF. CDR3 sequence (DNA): TGTGCCAGCAGCAAAGTCTTAGCGGGAAAGCGGAACAATGAGCAGTTCTTC.

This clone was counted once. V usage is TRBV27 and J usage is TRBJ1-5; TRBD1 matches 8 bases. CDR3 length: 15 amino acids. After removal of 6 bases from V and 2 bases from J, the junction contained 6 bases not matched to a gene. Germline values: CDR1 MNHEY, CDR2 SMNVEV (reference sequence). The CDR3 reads CASRRTGSRNQPQHF. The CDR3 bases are TGTGCCAGCAGGCGGACAGGGTCGCGCAATCAGCCCCAGCATTTT.